This TCR beta chain was observed in a study of cytotoxic CD8 clonotypes in ibrutinib-treated CLL. Trimming took 8 bases from V and 9 from J, leaving 20 bases between them. Germline CDR1 is WNHNN and CDR2 is SYGVQD (reference sequence). This CDR3 comprises 14 residues. Comments on this clone: The antigen is unknown.

Points from the study as a whole: The study found public clonotypes uncommon, contracting or stable on treatment.

Clones were read by immunoSEQ multiplex PCR, and TCRdb kept only the in-frame ones, dropping some. The sample lists some 200,000 clones; 60% to 80% were seen once. The TCR comes from a human donor with chronic lymphocytic leukemia. This specimen was PBMCs, taken after 12 months of ibrutinib treatment. J is TRBJ2-1 and V is TRBV10-1, with D perhaps TRBD2 (6 bases). Written as DNA, the CDR3 is TGCGCCAGCGCGACTAGTACGTGGGGCGGTGAGCAGTTCTTC. Translated, it gives CASATSTWGGEQFF.